This TCR beta chain was retrieved from a study of cytomegalovirus exposure and HLA in healthy donors. Study-level results: It was found in a later analysis that first-cohort TCR clusters tended to co-occur in the 90 to 150 validation repertoires. As confirmed in vitro, three CMV-associated chains were specific for CMV antigens. Rare TCR sequences predominated, though certain public TCRs were found in many donors. The authors listed 150 to 200 TCR beta chains as cytomegalovirus-associated.

This table comes from immunoSEQ multiplex PCR, and its TCRdb copy is limited to in-frame clones, with some not included. The data contain some 86,000 clones, 80% to 95% of them singletons. Worth noting for this clone: No antigen is known for it.

Per the germline V gene, CDR1 is MGHRA and CDR2 is YSYEKL. The CDR3 is made up of 15 amino acids. V was clipped by 3 bases and J by 6 bases; unmatched bases: 7. The sequence was obtained from a woman under 40 in good health and CMV-seronegative. The V call is TRBV4-1, the J call TRBJ1-3, with 8 bases identical to TRBD1. Sequenced input: PBMCs. CDR3 bases: TGCGCCAGCAGCCAGGGGACAGGCGCGGAAAACACCATATATTTT. Translation: CASSQGTGAENTIYF.